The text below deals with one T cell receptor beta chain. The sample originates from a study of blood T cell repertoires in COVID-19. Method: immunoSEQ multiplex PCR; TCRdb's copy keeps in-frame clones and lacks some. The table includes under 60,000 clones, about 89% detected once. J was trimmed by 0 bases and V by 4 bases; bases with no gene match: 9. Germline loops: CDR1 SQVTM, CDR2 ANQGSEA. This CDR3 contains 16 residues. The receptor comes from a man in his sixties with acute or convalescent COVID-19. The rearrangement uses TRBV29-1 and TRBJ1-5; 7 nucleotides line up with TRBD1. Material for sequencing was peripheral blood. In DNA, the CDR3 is TGCAGCGTTGTCGGCGGACAGGACTTTAGCAATCAGCCCCAGCATTTT. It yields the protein CSVVGGQDFSNQPQHF.